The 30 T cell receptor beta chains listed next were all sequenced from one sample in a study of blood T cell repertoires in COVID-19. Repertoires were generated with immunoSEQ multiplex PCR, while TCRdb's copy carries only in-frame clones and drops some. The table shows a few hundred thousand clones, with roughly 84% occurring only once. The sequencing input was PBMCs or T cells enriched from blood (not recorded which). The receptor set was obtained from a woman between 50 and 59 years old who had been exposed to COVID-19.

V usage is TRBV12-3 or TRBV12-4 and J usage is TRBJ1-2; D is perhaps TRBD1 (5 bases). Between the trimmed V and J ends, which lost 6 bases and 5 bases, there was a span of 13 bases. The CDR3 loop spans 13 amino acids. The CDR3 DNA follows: TGTGCCAGCAGCTCCGACAGTGTATATGGCTACACCTTC. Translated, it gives CASSSDSVYGYTF.

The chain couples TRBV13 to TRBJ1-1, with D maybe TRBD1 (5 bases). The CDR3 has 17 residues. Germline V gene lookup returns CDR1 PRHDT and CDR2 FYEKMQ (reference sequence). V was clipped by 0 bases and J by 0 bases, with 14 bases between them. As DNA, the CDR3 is TGTGCCAGCAGCTTAGGGAAGGGGAGGGTGATGAACACTGAAGCTTTCTTT. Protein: CASSLGKGRVMNTEAFF.

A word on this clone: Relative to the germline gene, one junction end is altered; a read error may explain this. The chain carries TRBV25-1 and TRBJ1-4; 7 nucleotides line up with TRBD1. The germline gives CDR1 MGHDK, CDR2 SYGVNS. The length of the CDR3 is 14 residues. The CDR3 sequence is CASRESGGSKKLFF. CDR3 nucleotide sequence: TGTGCCAGCAGAGAATCAGGGGGAAGTAAAAAACTGTTTTTT.

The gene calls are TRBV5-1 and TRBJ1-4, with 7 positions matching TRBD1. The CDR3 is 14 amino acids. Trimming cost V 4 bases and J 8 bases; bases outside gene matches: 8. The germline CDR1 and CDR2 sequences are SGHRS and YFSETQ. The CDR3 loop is CASSIRTGSEKLFF. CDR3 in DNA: TGCGCCAGCAGCATACGGACAGGTTCGGAAAAACTGTTTTTT.

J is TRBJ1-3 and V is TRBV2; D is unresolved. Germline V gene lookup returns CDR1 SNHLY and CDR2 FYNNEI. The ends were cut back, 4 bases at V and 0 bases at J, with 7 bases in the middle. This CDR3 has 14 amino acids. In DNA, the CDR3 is TGTGCCAGCAGTGGTGGGAGCTCTGGAAACACCATATATTTT. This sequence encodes CASSGGSSGNTIYF.

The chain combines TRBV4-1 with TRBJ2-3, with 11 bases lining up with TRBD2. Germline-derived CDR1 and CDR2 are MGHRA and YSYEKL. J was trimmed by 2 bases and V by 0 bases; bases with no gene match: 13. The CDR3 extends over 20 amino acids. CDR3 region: CASSQEVASGGFHLTDTQYF. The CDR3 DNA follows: TGCGCCAGCAGCCAAGAGGTTGCTAGCGGGGGGTTCCACCTCACAGATACGCAGTATTTT.

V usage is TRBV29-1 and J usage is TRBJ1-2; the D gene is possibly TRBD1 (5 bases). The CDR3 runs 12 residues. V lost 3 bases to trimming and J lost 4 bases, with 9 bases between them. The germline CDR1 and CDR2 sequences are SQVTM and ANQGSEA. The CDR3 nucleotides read TGCAGCGTTGAGGGGACTCGCTATGGCTACACCTTC. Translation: CSVEGTRYGYTF.

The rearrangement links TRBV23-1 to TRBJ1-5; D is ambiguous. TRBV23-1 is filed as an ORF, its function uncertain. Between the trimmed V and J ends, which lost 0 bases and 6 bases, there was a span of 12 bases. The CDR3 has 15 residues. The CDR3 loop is CASSQSDFGSQPQHF. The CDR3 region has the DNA TGCGCCAGCAGTCAATCCGATTTCGGGAGTCAGCCCCAGCATTTT.

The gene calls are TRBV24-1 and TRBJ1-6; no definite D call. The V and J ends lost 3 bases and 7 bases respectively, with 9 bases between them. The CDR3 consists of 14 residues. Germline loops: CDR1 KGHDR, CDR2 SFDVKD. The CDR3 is CATSDRYYNSPLHF. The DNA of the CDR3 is TGTGCCACCAGTGATCGGTATTACAATTCACCCCTCCACTTT.

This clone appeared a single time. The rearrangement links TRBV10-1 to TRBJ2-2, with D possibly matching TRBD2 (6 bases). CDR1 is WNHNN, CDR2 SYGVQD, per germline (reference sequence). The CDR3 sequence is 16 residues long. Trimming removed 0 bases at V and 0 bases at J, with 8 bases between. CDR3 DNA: TGCGCCAGCAGTGAGTCCGGGGGTCCGAACACCGGGGAGCTGTTTTTT. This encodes CASSESGGPNTGELFF.

DNA of the CDR3: TGTGCCAGCGAGAGGACAGGGACTAATGAAAAACTGTTTTTT. It yields the protein CASERTGTNEKLFF. The chain carries TRBV5-5 and TRBJ1-4; TRBD1 matches at 8 bases. The CDR3 runs 14 residues. Germline V lookup: CDR1 SGHKS, CDR2 YYEKEE (reference sequence). J was trimmed by 2 bases and V by 7 bases; bases with no gene match: 4.

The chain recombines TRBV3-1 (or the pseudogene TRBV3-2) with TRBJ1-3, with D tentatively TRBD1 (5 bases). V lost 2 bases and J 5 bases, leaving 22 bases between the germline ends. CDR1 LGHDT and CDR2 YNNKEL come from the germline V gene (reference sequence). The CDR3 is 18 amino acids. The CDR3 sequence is CASSQRVAGRIGRNTIYF. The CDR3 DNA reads TGTGCCAGCAGCCAAAGGGTGGCAGGGCGGATCGGTAGAAACACCATATATTTT.

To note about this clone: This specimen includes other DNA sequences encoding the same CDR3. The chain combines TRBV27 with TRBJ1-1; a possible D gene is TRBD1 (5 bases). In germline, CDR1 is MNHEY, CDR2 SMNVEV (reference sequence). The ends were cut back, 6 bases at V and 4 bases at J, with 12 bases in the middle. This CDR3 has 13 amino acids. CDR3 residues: CASSLRRGTEAFF. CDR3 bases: TGTGCCAGCAGCCTCCGGAGGGGCACTGAAGCTTTCTTT.

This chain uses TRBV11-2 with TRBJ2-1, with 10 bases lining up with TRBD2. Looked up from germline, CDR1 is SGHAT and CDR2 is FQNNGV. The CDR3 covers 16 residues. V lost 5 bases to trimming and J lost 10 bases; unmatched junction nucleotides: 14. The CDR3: CASSLAGAGGQWEQFF. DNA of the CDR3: TGTGCCAGCAGCCTGGCGGGAGCGGGGGGGCAATGGGAGCAGTTCTTC.

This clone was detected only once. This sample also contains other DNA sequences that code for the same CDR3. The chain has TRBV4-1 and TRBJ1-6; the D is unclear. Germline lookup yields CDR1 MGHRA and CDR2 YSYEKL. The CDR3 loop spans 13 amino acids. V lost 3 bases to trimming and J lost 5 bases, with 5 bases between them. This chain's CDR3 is CASSHGDNSPLHF. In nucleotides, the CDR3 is TGCGCCAGCAGCCACGGGGATAATTCACCCCTCCACTTT.

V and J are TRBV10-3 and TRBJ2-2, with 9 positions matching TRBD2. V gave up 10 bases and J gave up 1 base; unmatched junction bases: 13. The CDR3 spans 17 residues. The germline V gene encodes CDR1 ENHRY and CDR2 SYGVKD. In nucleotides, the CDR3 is TGTGCCACCGTCGAGTCTAGCGGGATTCGGAACACCGGGGAGCTGTTTTTT. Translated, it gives CATVESSGIRNTGELFF.

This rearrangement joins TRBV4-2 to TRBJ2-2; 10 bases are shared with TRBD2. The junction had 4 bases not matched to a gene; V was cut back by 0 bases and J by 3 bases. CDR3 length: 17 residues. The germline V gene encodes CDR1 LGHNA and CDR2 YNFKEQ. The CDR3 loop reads CASSQEGLAGDTGELFF. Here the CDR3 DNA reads TGTGCCAGCAGCCAAGAAGGCCTAGCGGGGGACACCGGGGAGCTGTTTTTT.

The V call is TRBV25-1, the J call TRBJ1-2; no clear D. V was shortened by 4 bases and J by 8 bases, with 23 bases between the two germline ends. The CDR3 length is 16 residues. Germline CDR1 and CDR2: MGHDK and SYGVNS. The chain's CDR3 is CASSVSRGGSVRGYTF. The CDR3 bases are TGTGCCAGCAGTGTATCCCGGGGAGGGTCGGTGCGCGGCTACACCTTC.

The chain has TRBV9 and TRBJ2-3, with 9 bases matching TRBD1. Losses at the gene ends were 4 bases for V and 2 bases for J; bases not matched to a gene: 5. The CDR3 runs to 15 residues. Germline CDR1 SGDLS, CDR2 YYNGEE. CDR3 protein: CASSPRDRVTDTQYF. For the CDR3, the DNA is TGTGCCAGCAGCCCACGGGACAGGGTCACAGATACGCAGTATTTT.

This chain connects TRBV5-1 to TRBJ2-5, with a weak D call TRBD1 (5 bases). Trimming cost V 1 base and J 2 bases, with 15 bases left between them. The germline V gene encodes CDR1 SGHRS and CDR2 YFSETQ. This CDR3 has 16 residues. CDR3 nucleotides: TGCGCCAGCAGCTTGAGGCCAGGGCTACAACAAGAGACCCAGTACTTC. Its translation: CASSLRPGLQQETQYF.

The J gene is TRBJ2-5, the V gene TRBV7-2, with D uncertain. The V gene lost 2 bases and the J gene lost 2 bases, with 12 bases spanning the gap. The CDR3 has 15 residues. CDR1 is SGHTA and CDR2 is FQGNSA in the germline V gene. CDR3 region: CASSLRTAVQETQYF. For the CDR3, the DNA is TGTGCCAGCAGCTTAAGAACTGCCGTGCAAGAGACCCAGTACTTC.

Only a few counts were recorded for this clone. The CDR3 sequence is CASSYSTGGALGYGYTF. CDR3 nucleotide sequence: TGTGCCAGCAGTTACTCAACCGGGGGGGCTCTTGGGTATGGCTACACCTTC. The rearrangement uses TRBV5-4 and TRBJ1-2; maybe TRBD1 (6 bases). The V end was cut by 5 bases, the J end by 5 bases, with 25 bases between. The germline CDR1 and CDR2 sequences are SGHNT and YYREEE (reference sequence). This CDR3 has 17 residues. The full variable domain, in which reference TRBV5-4 and TRBJ1-2 provide the parts outside the CDR3, is ETGVTQSPTHLIKTRGQQVTLRCSSQSGHNTVSWYQQALGQGPQFIFQYYREEENGRGNFPPRFSGLQFPNYSSELNVNALELDDSALYLCASSYSTGGALGYGYTFGSGTRLTVV.

This CDR3 reads CASSFRGIDGYTF. CDR3 sequence (DNA): TGTGCCAGCAGTTTTAGAGGGATTGATGGCTACACCTTC. This sequence joins TRBV27 and TRBJ1-2; D gene uncertain. Germline-derived CDR1 and CDR2 are MNHEY and SMNVEV (reference sequence). V was shortened by 3 bases and J by 6 bases, with 11 bases between the two germline ends. There are 13 residues in the CDR3.

The CDR3 nucleotides are TGTGCCAGCAGCCAAGCCGGGGGCGGGGAGCTGTTTTTT. Amino acids: CASSQAGGGELFF. The chain has TRBV3-1 (or the pseudogene TRBV3-2) and TRBJ2-2, with a weak D call TRBD2 (6 bases). There are 13 residues in the CDR3. CDR1 LGHDT and CDR2 YNNKEL come from the germline V gene (reference sequence). V dropped 1 base and J dropped 7 bases, with 7 bases sitting between them.

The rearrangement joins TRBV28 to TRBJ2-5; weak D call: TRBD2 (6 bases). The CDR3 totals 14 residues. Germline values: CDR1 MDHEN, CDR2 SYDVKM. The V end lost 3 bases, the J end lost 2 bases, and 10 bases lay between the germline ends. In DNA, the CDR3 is TGTGCCAGCAGTTTGGGGGGAACACAAGAGACCCAGTACTTC. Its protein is CASSLGGTQETQYF.

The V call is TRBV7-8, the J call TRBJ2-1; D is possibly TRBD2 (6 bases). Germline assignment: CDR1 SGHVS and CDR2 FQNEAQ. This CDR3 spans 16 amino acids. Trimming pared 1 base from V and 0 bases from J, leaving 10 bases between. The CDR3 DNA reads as TGTGCCAGCAGCTTAGAGCGACTAGGCTCCTACAATGAGCAGTTCTTC. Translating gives CASSLERLGSYNEQFF.

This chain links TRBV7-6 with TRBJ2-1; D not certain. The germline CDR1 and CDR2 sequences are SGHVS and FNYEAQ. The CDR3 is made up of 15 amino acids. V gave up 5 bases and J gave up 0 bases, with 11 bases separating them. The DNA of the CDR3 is TGTGCCAGCAGCCCCACCCCGAGCTCCTACAATGAGCAGTTCTTC. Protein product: CASSPTPSSYNEQFF.

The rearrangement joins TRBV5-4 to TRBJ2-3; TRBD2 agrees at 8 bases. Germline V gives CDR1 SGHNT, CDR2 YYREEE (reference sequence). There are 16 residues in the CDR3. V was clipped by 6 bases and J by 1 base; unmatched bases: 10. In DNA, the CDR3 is TGTGCCAGCACCGCCACCCTAGCGGGTGGCACAGATACGCAGTATTTT. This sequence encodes CASTATLAGGTDTQYF.

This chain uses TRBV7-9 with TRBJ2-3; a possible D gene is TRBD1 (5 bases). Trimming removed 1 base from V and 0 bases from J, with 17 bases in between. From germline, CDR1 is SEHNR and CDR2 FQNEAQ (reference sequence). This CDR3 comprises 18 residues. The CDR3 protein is CASSLVALGRASTDTQYF. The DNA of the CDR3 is TGTGCCAGCAGCTTAGTAGCCCTCGGCAGGGCTAGCACAGATACGCAGTATTTT.

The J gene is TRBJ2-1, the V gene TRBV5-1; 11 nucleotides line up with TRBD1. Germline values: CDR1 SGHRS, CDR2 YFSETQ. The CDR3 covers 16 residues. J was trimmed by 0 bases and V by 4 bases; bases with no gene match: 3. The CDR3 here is CASSPGTGGSYNEQFF. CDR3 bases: TGCGCCAGCAGCCCGGGGACAGGGGGCTCCTACAATGAGCAGTTCTTC. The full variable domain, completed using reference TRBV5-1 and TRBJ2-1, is KAGVTQTPRYLIKTRGQQVTLSCSPISGHRSVSWYQQTPGQGLQFLFEYFSETQRNKGNFPGRFSGRQFSNSRSEMNVSTLELGDSALYLCASSPGTGGSYNEQFFGPGTRLTVL.